This T cell receptor (beta chain) was profiled in a study of T-cell reconstitution after alpha-beta-depleted transplantation in children. Overall study findings and caveats: High day-60 TCRbeta diversity in some patients came from surviving recipient T cells and thymic progenitors. By one year post-transplant, T-cell counts and diversity largely arose from T cells that were newly produced. In patients about two months after transplant, alpha-beta T cells reportedly arose from several hundred expanded graft clones.

For TCRbeta, the library was prepared with unique molecular identifiers. TCRdb reprocessed the PCR reads with MiXCR, giving one entry per CDR3 protein. The sample holds hundreds of thousands of distinct CDR3 sequences; roughly 15% are singletons and the top ten take approximately 4.5%. This clonotype was recorded many times. The antigen is undetermined. Germline V gives CDR1 SGHRS, CDR2 YFSETQ. CDR3 size: 16 residues. The V segment lost 1 base and the J segment 5 bases; nucleotides outside the gene matches: 5. This rearrangement joins TRBV5-1 to TRBJ2-2, with 10 bases matching TRBD2. Sample: PBMCs, mostly from graft donor cells, taken 360 days after TCRalphabeta/CD19-depleted stem cell transplant. The clonotype was recovered from a male patient younger than 18 who had a stem cell transplant for acute lymphoblastic leukemia, so the T cells may come from the graft donor. The CDR3 loop reads CASSLISGRKTGELFF. CDR3 nucleotide sequence: TGCGCCAGCAGCTTGATTAGCGGGAGGAAGACCGGGGAGCTGTTTTTT.